The next 25 T cell receptor beta chains were all read from a single sample in a study of shared clonotypes between healthy human individuals. The protocol was immunoSEQ multiplex PCR, while the TCRdb copy is restricted to in-frame clones and leaves out a portion. Found here are about 340,000 clones, more than 60% of them singletons; the top ten hold 8.5% to 12%. Sequenced material: memory CD4+ T cells sorted from blood. Subset given: CD45RA-negative fraction. Receptors were obtained from a man younger than 40 in good health.

The chain carries TRBV28 and TRBJ2-3; D not resolved. The length of the CDR3 is 14 residues. The V end lost 1 base, the J end lost 12 bases, and 17 bases lay between the germline ends. In germline, CDR1 is MDHEN, CDR2 SYDVKM. The CDR3 region has the DNA TGTGCCAGCAGTTTATACATTCCGCCCTGGGTTCAGTATTTT. This encodes CASSLYIPPWVQYF.

This clone was observed once. The chain joins TRBV30 to TRBJ2-1; D unclear. The CDR3 contains 13 residues. Germline CDR1 reads GTSNPN; CDR2 reads SVGIG (reference sequence). Deletions cut 2 bases from V and 5 bases from J, with 10 bases between. In DNA, the CDR3 is TGTGCCTGGAGTACTAATACAGACAATGAGCAGTTCTTC. Protein: CAWSTNTDNEQFF.

V and J are TRBV5-1 and TRBJ1-2; 9 bases agree with TRBD1. The CDR3 spans 14 residues. Germline V lookup: CDR1 SGHRS, CDR2 YFSETQ. Trimming took 7 bases from V and 8 from J; bases not matched to a gene: 12. The CDR3 loop reads CASDITGTGSGYTF. In DNA, the CDR3 is TGCGCCAGCGATATCACCGGGACAGGGAGCGGCTACACCTTC. The whole variable domain, filled in from reference TRBV5-1 and TRBJ1-2, reads KAGVTQTPRYLIKTRGQQVTLSCSPISGHRSVSWYQQTPGQGLQFLFEYFSETQRNKGNFPGRFSGRQFSNSRSEMNVSTLELGDSALYLCASDITGTGSGYTFGSGTRLTVV.

The chain joins TRBV10-2 to TRBJ1-1; no firm D call. Germline V gives CDR1 WSHSY, CDR2 SAAADI. This CDR3 spans 11 amino acids. The V end was cut by 7 bases, the J end by 6 bases, with 9 bases between. This CDR3 reads CASMWLAEAFF. The CDR3 DNA is TGCGCCAGCATGTGGCTCGCTGAAGCTTTCTTT.

This chain uses TRBV7-2 with TRBJ2-5; 7 positions match TRBD1. V was clipped by 2 bases and J by 5 bases; unmatched bases: 11. The CDR3 is 16 residues long. The germline gives CDR1 SGHTA, CDR2 FQGNSA. The CDR3 region has the DNA TGTGCCAGCAGCTTAAATCGTAGGGAAGGGGGCGAGACCCAGTACTTC. Its translation is CASSLNRREGGETQYF.

The V and J genes are TRBV6-4 and TRBJ2-6; D is ambiguous. CDR3 length equals 15 residues. V lost 0 bases and J 1 base, leaving 4 bases between the germline ends. Germline V lookup: CDR1 MRHNA, CDR2 SNTAGT. The CDR3 sequence is CASSDSRSGANVLTF. The CDR3 nucleotides read TGTGCCAGCAGTGACTCGAGGTCTGGGGCCAACGTCCTGACTTTC.

The CDR3 reads CASSIDLRTSLYNEQFF. CDR3 DNA: TGTGCCAGTAGTATAGATCTTCGTACTTCCCTCTACAATGAGCAGTTCTTC. This chain connects TRBV19 to TRBJ2-1; no definite D call. Trimming pared 0 bases from V and 3 bases from J, leaving 15 bases between. This CDR3 spans 17 amino acids. The V gene's germline CDR1 is LNHDA and CDR2 SQIVND (reference sequence).

The genes are TRBV19 and TRBJ2-5; weak D call: TRBD2 (5 bases). CDR3 size: 13 residues. Trimming removed 3 bases from V and 4 bases from J, with 9 bases in between. Per the germline V gene, CDR1 is LNHDA and CDR2 is SQIVND (reference sequence). CDR3 in DNA: TGTGCCAGTAGTATGAAGGGAGTAGAGACCCAGTACTTC. It translates to CASSMKGVETQYF. Full variable domain (remainder filled in from reference TRBV19 and TRBJ2-5): DGGITQSPKYLFRKEGQNVTLSCEQNLNHDAMYWYRQDPGQGLRLIYYSQIVNDFQKGDIAEGYSVSREKKESFPLTVTSAQKNPTAFYLCASSMKGVETQYFGPGTRLLVL.

The chain joins TRBV11-3 to TRBJ1-1; D gene uncertain. The germline V gene encodes CDR1 SGHNT and CDR2 YENEEA. V lost 1 base, J lost 2 bases, and 5 bases lay in between. The CDR3 is 13 amino acids. The CDR3 here is CASSLASNTEAFF. The CDR3 nucleotides read TGTGCCAGCAGCTTAGCCAGTAACACTGAAGCTTTCTTT.

This clone was detected only a few times. The V gene is TRBV11-2, the J gene TRBJ1-6; D possibly corresponds to TRBD1 (5 bases). Trimming took 4 bases from V and 4 from J, leaving 14 bases between them. This CDR3 comprises 16 residues. Looked up from germline, CDR1 is SGHAT and CDR2 is FQNNGV. CDR3 in amino acids: CASSSLMEGYNSPLHF. CDR3 in DNA: TGTGCCAGCAGCTCGTTGATGGAGGGGTATAATTCACCCCTCCACTTT. Combining the CDR3 with reference TRBV11-2 and TRBJ1-6 gives the whole variable domain EAGVAQSPRYKIIEKRQSVAFWCNPISGHATLYWYQQILGQGPKLLIQFQNNGVVDDSQLPKDRFSAERLKGVDSTLKIQPAKLEDSAVYLCASSSLMEGYNSPLHFGNGTRLTVT.

V usage is TRBV20-1 and J usage is TRBJ1-1, with a possible D match to TRBD1 (5 bases). The CDR3 contains 11 residues. Trimming removed 4 bases at V and 8 bases at J, with 11 bases between. Germline lookup yields CDR1 DFQATT and CDR2 SNEGSKA (reference sequence). CDR3 protein: CSATGPGEAFF. The CDR3 nucleotides read TGCAGTGCTACGGGGCCGGGCGAAGCTTTCTTT.

This clone was counted between two and nine times. V is TRBV27 and J is TRBJ2-7; 7 bases are shared with TRBD1. Germline CDR1 is MNHEY and CDR2 is SMNVEV (reference sequence). The CDR3 loop spans 14 amino acids. Trimming at V came to 4 bases and at J to 6 bases, leaving 9 bases not matched to a gene. Here the CDR3 reads CASSSLTGFAEQYF. The DNA of the CDR3 is TGTGCCAGCAGTTCCTTGACAGGGTTTGCCGAGCAGTACTTC.

This clone was detected only once. V usage is TRBV7-3 and J usage is TRBJ1-1; D is uncertain. CDR1 and CDR2 from the germline V gene are SGHTA and FQGTGA. The CDR3 has 13 amino acids. V was pared by 0 bases and J by 0 bases, with 2 bases between. CDR3 residues: CASSLTLNTEAFF. The CDR3 DNA follows: TGTGCCAGCAGCTTAACGCTGAACACTGAAGCTTTCTTT.

This clone was seen a few times. The V and J genes are TRBV6-1 and TRBJ1-3; TRBD1 matches 10 bases. V lost 8 bases and J lost 4; bases outside the gene matches: 5. CDR3 length equals 14 residues. CDR1 and CDR2 (germline): MNHNS, SASEGT. The DNA of the CDR3 is TGTGCCAGCTTCGACAGGGGGCTCGGAAACACCATATATTTT. It encodes CASFDRGLGNTIYF.

V is TRBV2 and J is TRBJ2-5; D gene ambiguous. CDR3 size: 13 residues. Germline V gene lookup returns CDR1 SNHLY and CDR2 FYNNEI. Trimming pared 1 base from V and 6 bases from J, leaving 9 bases between. The CDR3 region has the DNA TGTGCCAGCAGTGAAGATAGATTGCAGACCCAGTACTTC. This translates into CASSEDRLQTQYF. Combining the CDR3 with reference TRBV2 and TRBJ2-5 gives the whole variable domain EPEVTQTPSHQVTQMGQEVILRCVPISNHLYFYWYRQILGQKVEFLVSFYNNEISEKSEIFDDQFSVERPDGSNFTLKIRSTKLEDSAMYFCASSEDRLQTQYFGPGTRLLVL.

The chain has TRBV19 and TRBJ2-2, with 9 nucleotides matching TRBD1. The CDR3 is 15 residues long. Per germline, CDR1 LNHDA and CDR2 SQIVND (reference sequence). V shed 6 bases and J 3 bases; nucleotides not matched to a gene: 5. The CDR3 nucleotides are TGTGCCAGTAGACAGGGGGCCCTGGACACCGGGGAGCTGTTTTTT. Translating gives CASRQGALDTGELFF.

The chain has TRBV5-6 and TRBJ2-5, with D tentatively TRBD1 (6 bases). V lost 4 bases and J 2 bases, leaving 15 bases between the germline ends. CDR3 length: 15 amino acids. Germline-derived CDR1 and CDR2 are SGHDT and YYEEEE. The CDR3 is CASSATGTPQETQYF. The CDR3 DNA reads TGTGCCAGCAGCGCTACCGGGACACCACAAGAGACCCAGTACTTC. The whole variable domain, filled in from reference TRBV5-6 and TRBJ2-5, reads DAGVTQSPTHLIKTRGQQVTLRCSPKSGHDTVSWYQQALGQGPQFIFQYYEEEERQRGNFPDRFSGHQFPNYSSELNVNALLLGDSALYLCASSATGTPQETQYFGPGTRLLVL.

This clone showed up just a few times. This chain uses TRBV6-4 with TRBJ2-2, with 7 positions matching TRBD2. This CDR3 comprises 16 residues. With 0 bases clipped from V and 2 bases from J, the junction kept 3 bases outside the gene matches. CDR1 is MRHNA, CDR2 SNTAGT, per germline. The CDR3 loop reads CASSDSASGNTGELFF. The CDR3 region has the DNA TGTGCCAGCAGTGACTCGGCTAGCGGTAACACCGGGGAGCTGTTTTTT.

J is TRBJ1-1 and V is TRBV29-1; D is undetermined. CDR1 and CDR2 from the germline V gene are SQVTM and ANQGSEA. The CDR3 is 13 amino acids. V was shortened by 7 bases and J by 1 base, with 13 bases between the two germline ends. The CDR3 coding sequence is TGCAGCGGCGCTAGAGGGTGGAACACTGAAGCTTTCTTT. Translation gives CSGARGWNTEAFF. The variable domain in full, with the rest retrieved from reference TRBV29-1 and TRBJ1-1, is SAVISQKPSRDICQRGTSLTIQCQVDSQVTMMFWYRQQPGQSLTLIATANQGSEATYESGFVIDKFPISRPNLTFSTLTVSNMSPEDSSIYLCSGARGWNTEAFFGQGTRLTVV.

This clone was detected once. The chain couples TRBV5-1 to TRBJ1-4; D not certain. Germline CDR1 SGHRS, CDR2 YFSETQ. The CDR3 extends over 17 amino acids. V lost 2 bases to trimming and J lost 0 bases, with 14 bases between them. CDR3 protein: CASSLHGVLATNEKLFF. Written as DNA, the CDR3 is TGCGCCAGCAGCTTACACGGGGTTCTTGCAACTAATGAAAAACTGTTTTTT.

This clone was observed a handful of times. V gene TRBV4-3 combines with J gene TRBJ2-5; the D is unclear. Germline-derived CDR1 and CDR2 are LGHNA and YSLEER. The V end lost 0 bases, the J end lost 2 bases, and 4 bases lay between the germline ends. This CDR3 has 13 amino acids. The CDR3 DNA follows: TGCGCCAGCAGCCAAGATAAACAAGAGACCCAGTACTTC. Its translation is CASSQDKQETQYF.

J is TRBJ1-3 and V is TRBV7-6; 7 nucleotides agree with TRBD1. V shed 0 bases and J 2 bases; nucleotides not matched to a gene: 7. Germline assignment: CDR1 SGHVS and CDR2 FNYEAQ. The CDR3 contains 17 residues. CDR3 coding DNA: TGTGCCAGCAGCTTAGCGGGACAGTCAATGACTGGAAACACCATATATTTT. Its translation: CASSLAGQSMTGNTIYF. Looking up the rest from reference TRBV7-6 and TRBJ1-3 gives the full variable domain: GAGVSQSPRYKVTKRGQDVALRCDPISGHVSLYWYRQALGQGPEFLTYFNYEAQQDKSGLPNDRFSAERPEGSISTLTIQRTEQRDSAMYRCASSLAGQSMTGNTIYFGEGSWLTVV.

This chain connects TRBV9 to TRBJ2-7; TRBD1 agrees at 7 bases. Germline V CDR1 and CDR2: SGDLS, YYNGEE. With 0 bases clipped from V and 3 bases from J, the junction kept 6 bases outside the gene matches. There are 15 residues in the CDR3. This CDR3 reads CASSVGWGQNYEQYF. The CDR3 nucleotides read TGTGCCAGCAGCGTAGGGTGGGGACAGAACTACGAGCAGTACTTC.

Comment on this clone: One base away lies a much larger clone, so this may be a sequencing read error. At the DNA level, this CDR3 is encoded by other sequences in the same sample as well. V and J are TRBV10-2 and TRBJ2-4; D remains ambiguous. Trimming left V 5 bases short and J 10 bases short, with 15 bases between. The CDR3 sequence is 13 residues long. Looked up from germline, CDR1 is WSHSY and CDR2 is SAAADI. The CDR3 loop reads CASSPRQEGIQYF. The CDR3 DNA follows: TGCGCCAGCAGTCCCCGTCAGGAAGGGATTCAGTACTTC.

This clone was detected only a few times. The chain is built from TRBV7-8 and TRBJ1-4; D remains ambiguous. This CDR3 is built from 11 residues. Germline CDR1 is SGHVS and CDR2 is FQNEAQ. V was pared by 3 bases and J by 7 bases, with 3 bases between. The CDR3 DNA is TGTGCCAGCAGCTTCGGTGAAAAACTGTTTTTT. Its translation: CASSFGEKLFF.